This T cell receptor (beta chain) was captured in a study of human T cells and chemical hapten exposure. Background on the study: From small differences in pooled library volume came most of the variation in per-sample TCR yields. Overall study results and limits: TCRs at a frequency above 1 in 1000 stayed unchanged with DPC sensitization.

Stated time point: healthy volunteer bleed at 6 weeks. The starting material, unfractionated whole blood, was used for total RNA extraction. As processed by the authors: Counts of TCRs in each sample centred on a median of about 96,000 and extended from about 24,000 to 680,000. TCRdb fed the RACE reads into MiXCR, producing one record per CDR3 protein. TCRdb's processing, not the authors' own work, is the source of the V and J calls. In the table there are about 34,000 distinct CDR3 sequences, roughly 5% of which are singletons. Turning to this clonotype: Its antigen remains unidentified.

V lost 1 base and J lost 5, with 11 bases in between. The CDR3 has 14 residues. Germline V gives CDR1 MNHNS, CDR2 SASEGT. The V gene is TRBV6-1, the J gene TRBJ1-1, with a tentative D call TRBD1 (5 bases). Sequences were obtained from whole blood. The TCR sequence derives from a human donor in good health. Some clones in this sample may be carry-over from other donors' samples. Here the CDR3 reads CASSEVGAETEAFF. CDR3 coding DNA: TGTGCCAGCAGTGAAGTCGGGGCCGAGACTGAAGCTTTCTTT.